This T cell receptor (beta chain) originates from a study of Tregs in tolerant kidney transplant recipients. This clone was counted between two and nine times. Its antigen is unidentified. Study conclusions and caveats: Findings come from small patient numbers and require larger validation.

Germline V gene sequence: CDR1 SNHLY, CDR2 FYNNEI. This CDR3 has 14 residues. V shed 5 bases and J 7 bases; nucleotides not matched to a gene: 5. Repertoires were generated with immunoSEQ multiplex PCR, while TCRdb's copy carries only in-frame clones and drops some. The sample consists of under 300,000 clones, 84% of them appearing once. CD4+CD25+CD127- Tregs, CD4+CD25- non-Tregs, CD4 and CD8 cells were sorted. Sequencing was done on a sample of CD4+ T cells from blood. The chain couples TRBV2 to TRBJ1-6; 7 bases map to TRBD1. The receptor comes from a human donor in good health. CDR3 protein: CASSRGGMNSPLHF. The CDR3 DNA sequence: TGTGCCAGCAGTAGAGGGGGCATGAATTCACCCCTCCACTTT.